Here is one T cell receptor beta chain with its context. The target antigen is unknown. The sample belongs to a study of T cell responses to AZD1222 COVID-19 vaccine. Background on the study: Second doses that came at about 4 or about 12 weeks were put together. Regarding the study as a whole: Females outnumbered males among donors, who were mostly white British; clonal diversity was possibly underestimated. No day 14 peak samples; only post-peak repertoires were characterized. Reports indicate that nearly half of spike-specific TCRs are directed at unmutated variant regions.

Repertoires were generated with immunoSEQ multiplex PCR, while TCRdb's copy carries only in-frame clones and drops some. Among 90,000 to 150,000 clones listed, about 90% were seen once. Germline V CDR1 and CDR2: SGHRS, YFSETQ. This CDR3 region has 17 residues. Trimming took 0 bases from V and 0 from J, leaving 13 bases between them. Sequences were derived from peripheral blood, sampled on day 0 of AZD1222 vaccination. This sequence was found in an adult in good health. This sequence joins TRBV5-1 and TRBJ1-3; D not certain. The CDR3 DNA is TGCGCCAGCAGCTTGGCGGGCAGAACTAACTCTGGAAACACCATATATTTT. Translation gives CASSLAGRTNSGNTIYF.